Ten or more counts support the clone carrying this T cell receptor beta chain. Its matching antigen is unknown. This entry comes from a study of identical twins. Study results and caveats: Analyses of zero insertions could, in part, be confounded by invariant MAIT and iNKT cells. Out-of-frame alpha sequences shared by twins were enriched for low generation probability.

Germline CDR1 MGHRA, CDR2 YSYEKL. V shed 5 bases and J shed 8 bases, with 12 bases lying between them. This CDR3 is 12 amino acids long. TCRdb passed the 5' RACE reads through MiXCR, listing each CDR3 protein once. The table shows about 890,000 distinct CDR3 sequences, with roughly 12% occurring only once. The same sample was also used in a study of yellow fever vaccine responses in identical twins. From that study: In identical twins, vaccine T cell responses appeared partly shared and partly individual.

This chain connects TRBV4-1 to TRBJ1-1; D gene unclear. Material for sequencing was PBMCs. This sequence was found in a woman in her late teens or twenties in good health. CDR3 in amino acids: CASSDSGSEAFF. In nucleotides, the CDR3 is TGCGCCAGCAGCGATAGCGGATCAGAAGCTTTCTTT.